The 14 T cell receptor beta chains below come from one sample, sequenced in a study of Ad26.COV2.S vaccination and SARS-CoV-2 variants. TCRdb's copy holds only in-frame clones and misses some; the assay was immunoSEQ multiplex PCR. The profile shows some 250,000 clones, 70% to 90% of them singletons. This sample's treatment: around 19 received Ad26.COV2.S at low or high dose, single or two shots; a few received placebo; per-sample allocation not given. At day 63 after the first vaccine or placebo injection, samples were drawn. The sequencing here drew on peripheral blood, taken in a trial of Ad26.COV2.S vaccine versus placebo. The receptor set was obtained from a person between 18 and 59 years old who received the Ad26.COV2.S COVID-19 vaccine or a placebo.

This chain links TRBV5-1 with TRBJ2-7; tentatively, D is TRBD1 or TRBD2 (6 bases each). The germline V gene encodes CDR1 SGHRS and CDR2 YFSETQ. Trimming took off 5 bases at V and 0 bases at J, with 15 bases between the two ends. The CDR3 consists of 15 residues. As DNA, the CDR3 is TGCGCCAGCAGTTGGGGGGCCGATATCTCCTACGAGCAGTACTTC. Residues: CASSWGADISYEQYF.

The chain links TRBV28 to TRBJ2-1; 8 bases map to TRBD2. The CDR3 loop spans 15 amino acids. The ends lost 2 bases at V and 2 bases at J; junction bases unmatched: 2. Germline CDR1 and CDR2: MDHEN and SYDVKM. The CDR3: CASSLAGGAYNEQFF. The CDR3 bases are TGTGCCAGCAGTTTAGCGGGGGGAGCCTACAATGAGCAGTTCTTC.

The sample holds one count of this clone. The gene calls are TRBV24-1 and TRBJ1-1; D is undetermined. Trimming shortened V by 4 bases and J by 0 bases, and 26 bases separated the two germline ends. CDR1 is KGHDR, CDR2 SFDVKD, per germline. The CDR3 covers 20 residues. The CDR3 DNA is TGTGCCACCAGTGAATGTACCCCCCTCTCCTCCTGCCTCATGAACACTGAAGCTTTCTTT. Amino acids: CATSECTPLSSCLMNTEAFF.

The genes are TRBV18 and TRBJ2-5; 11 bases align to TRBD1. V lost 6 bases and J lost 1; bases outside the gene matches: 4. This CDR3 has 15 amino acids. CDR1 is KGHSH, CDR2 LQKENI, per germline. The CDR3 sequence: CASSLDRGRQETQYF. The CDR3 coding sequence is TGTGCCAGCTCGTTGGACAGGGGGCGCCAAGAGACCCAGTACTTC.

The chain uses TRBV19 and TRBJ2-3; 12 bases line up with TRBD2. Germline CDR1 and CDR2: LNHDA and SQIVND (reference sequence). J lost 4 bases, V lost 5 bases, and 7 bases had no gene match. The CDR3 consists of 16 residues. CDR3 residues: CASSVRTSGDSDTQYF. The CDR3 nucleotides are TGTGCCAGTAGTGTTAGGACTAGCGGGGACTCAGATACGCAGTATTTT.

CDR3: CASSYWGRSGNEQYF. The CDR3 DNA follows: TGTGCCAGCAGTTACTGGGGCAGGTCCGGGAACGAGCAGTACTTC. The chain couples TRBV6-2 or TRBV6-3 to TRBJ2-7; D might be TRBD1 or TRBD2, each matching 5 bases. Germline V gene data show CDR1 as MNHEY and CDR2 as SVGEGT. This CDR3 region has 15 residues. V was pared by 1 base and J by 5 bases, with 15 bases between.

The chain is built from TRBV25-1 and TRBJ2-7, with D unclear. V was clipped by 2 bases and J by 3 bases, with 8 bases between them. Germline CDR1 and CDR2: MGHDK and SYGVNS. CDR3 length equals 13 residues. In DNA, the CDR3 is TGTGCCAGCAGTGAACTCAGGAGCTACGAGCAGTACTTC. Encoded protein: CASSELRSYEQYF.

The CDR3 loop reads CASSPGQVANYGYTF. The CDR3 coding sequence is TGCGCCAGCAGCCCGGGACAGGTAGCTAACTATGGCTACACCTTC. This chain connects TRBV5-1 to TRBJ1-2, with TRBD1 matching 8 bases. With 4 bases clipped from V and 0 bases from J, the junction kept 5 bases outside the gene matches. CDR3 length: 15 amino acids. CDR1 SGHRS and CDR2 YFSETQ come from the germline V gene. Combining the CDR3 with reference TRBV5-1 and TRBJ1-2 gives the whole variable domain KAGVTQTPRYLIKTRGQQVTLSCSPISGHRSVSWYQQTPGQGLQFLFEYFSETQRNKGNFPGRFSGRQFSNSRSEMNVSTLELGDSALYLCASSPGQVANYGYTFGSGTRLTVV.

This chain uses TRBV3-1 (or the pseudogene TRBV3-2) with TRBJ1-4; D may be TRBD1 (5 bases). Germline V gene lookup returns CDR1 LGHDT and CDR2 YNNKEL (reference sequence). V dropped 1 base and J dropped 8 bases, with 14 bases sitting between them. The CDR3 has 15 residues. CDR3 sequence (DNA): TGTGCCAGCAGCCAAGCGTGGGGGAATTGGGAAAAACTGTTTTTT. This sequence encodes CASSQAWGNWEKLFF.

The chain employs TRBV6-1 and TRBJ1-1; 7 nucleotides agree with TRBD1. Germline V lookup: CDR1 MNHNS, CDR2 SASEGT. J gave up 4 bases and V 2 bases, and 4 bases lay outside the gene matches. This CDR3 is built from 14 residues. The CDR3 nucleotides are TGTGCCAGCAGTGAACTGGGACAGACCACTGAAGCTTTCTTT. Encoded protein: CASSELGQTTEAFF.

The chain couples TRBV7-9 to TRBJ1-1; tentatively, D is TRBD1 (5 bases). The germline CDR1 and CDR2 sequences are SEHNR and FQNEAQ (reference sequence). V was cut by 4 bases and J by 10 bases, with 13 bases left in between. This CDR3 contains 12 residues. CDR3 coding DNA: TGTGCCAGCAGCTCCCCCCCAGGGTTAGCTTTCTTT. Translating gives CASSSPPGLAFF.

The CDR3 nucleotides read TGTGCCAGCAGTTACTCGAACCGAGAGGGCTACACCTTC. Its translation is CASSYSNREGYTF. This chain joins TRBV6-5 and TRBJ1-2; D gene ambiguous. CDR3 length equals 13 residues. V was cut by 0 bases and J by 8 bases, with 10 bases left in between. Germline V gene lookup returns CDR1 MNHEY and CDR2 SVGAGI.

The chain is built from TRBV15 and TRBJ2-7, with 14 bases that match TRBD2. The V and J ends lost 8 bases and 4 bases, in that order; junction bases with no gene match: 4. The CDR3 is 14 residues long. Germline assignment: CDR1 LNHNV and CDR2 YYDKDF (reference sequence). In DNA, the CDR3 is TGTGCCACCGCCGGGACTAGCGGGGGTTACGAGCAGTACTTC. Its translation: CATAGTSGGYEQYF.

This clone occurred a few times. The same CDR3 arises from other DNA sequences in this sample as well. The CDR3 sequence: CASRRDISPNTEAFF. Here the CDR3 DNA reads TGTGCCAGCAGGAGGGACATTAGCCCGAACACTGAAGCTTTCTTT. This sequence joins TRBV6-5 and TRBJ1-1; weak D call: TRBD1 (6 bases). The CDR3 runs to 15 residues. V was shortened by 6 bases and J by 1 base, with 15 bases between the two germline ends. Per the germline V gene, CDR1 is MNHEY and CDR2 is SVGAGI.